The present T cell receptor (beta chain) was sequenced within a study of CD8 T cells in Susac syndrome. Sequencing of TCR beta was carried out in blood CD8+ and CD4+ T cells. TEMRA cells were FACS-enriched, with CD8+ and CD4+ T cells isolated negatively. An amount of RNA that ranged from about 0.45 to 1 ug was reverse transcribed with random hexamers. The method of amplification for TCR beta CDR3 was immunoSEQ multiplex PCR, covering 54 Vbeta and 13 Jbeta. TCRdb independently ran MiXCR on the immunoSEQ multiplex PCR reads; one entry per CDR3 protein. The data show some 450,000 distinct CDR3 sequences, around 85% seen once. The germline gives CDR1 DFQATT, CDR2 SNEGSKA (reference sequence). This CDR3 is 21 amino acids long. V shed 0 bases and J shed 0 bases, with 27 bases lying between them.

The genes are TRBV20-1 and TRBJ2-1, with D possibly TRBD2 on 6 matching bases. The sequenced material came from CD8+ T cells from PBMCs. This receptor was taken from a human donor with multiple sclerosis. The DNA of the CDR3 is TGCAGTGCTAGAGATAGGGGTCTCTATAATAGCGGAACTCCCTCCTACAATGAGCAGTTCTTC. Its protein product is CSARDRGLYNSGTPSYNEQFF.